This TCR beta chain was sequenced during a study of T-cell memory formation after mild COVID-19. Study-wide context: For the most part, TCR clusters were specific to one donor.

Regarding the study as a whole: Specificity for SARS-CoV-2 was not confirmed among the second-wave clones peaking on day 37.

The CDR3 contains 15 residues. V was shortened by 3 bases and J by 0 bases, with 12 bases between the two germline ends. CDR1 is MDHEN, CDR2 SYDVKM, per germline. TCRdb itself ran the 5' RACE reads through MiXCR, one entry per CDR3 protein. Here the sample spans approximately 180,000 distinct CDR3 sequences, approximately 16% being singletons. The table lists this clonotype with many counts. Its antigen remains unknown. The receptor's source is an adult woman who had mild COVID-19 (a few samples of this study predate the infection). Cell type and time point are not known. The rearrangement links TRBV28 to TRBJ2-7; D unresolved. Sequencing input: PBMCs or a T cell subset sorted from them (not recorded which). The CDR3 region has the DNA TGTGCCAGCAGTTTTTTCGGTCACCGCTCCTACGAGCAGTACTTC. Its protein product is CASSFFGHRSYEQYF.